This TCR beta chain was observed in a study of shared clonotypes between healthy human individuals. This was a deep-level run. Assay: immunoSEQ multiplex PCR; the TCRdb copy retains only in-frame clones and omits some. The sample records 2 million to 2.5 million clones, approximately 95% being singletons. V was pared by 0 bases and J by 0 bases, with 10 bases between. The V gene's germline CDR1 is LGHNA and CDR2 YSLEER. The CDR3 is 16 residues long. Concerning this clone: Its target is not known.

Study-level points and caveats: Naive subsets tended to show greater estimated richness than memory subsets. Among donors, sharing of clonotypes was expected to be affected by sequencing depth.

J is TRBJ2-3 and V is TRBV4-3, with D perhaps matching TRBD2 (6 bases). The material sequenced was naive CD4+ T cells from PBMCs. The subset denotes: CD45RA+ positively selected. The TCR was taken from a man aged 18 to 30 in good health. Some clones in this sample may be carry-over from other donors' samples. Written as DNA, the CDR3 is TGCGCCAGCAGCCAAGAACCGGGACTCAGCACAGATACGCAGTATTTT. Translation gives CASSQEPGLSTDTQYF.